The text below deals with one T cell receptor (beta chain). The sample is drawn from a study of blood T cell repertoires in COVID-19. V dropped 10 bases and J dropped 0 bases, with 12 bases sitting between them. The CDR3 is made up of 13 amino acids. Per germline, CDR1 LNHDA and CDR2 SQIVND (reference sequence). Repertoires were generated with immunoSEQ multiplex PCR, while TCRdb's copy carries only in-frame clones and drops some. The table shows about 86,000 clones, with roughly four fifths occurring only once. The chain employs TRBV19 and TRBJ1-2; D gene ambiguous. The sequence came from a woman of 80 years or more with acute or convalescent COVID-19. The sequencing sample was made of peripheral blood. The CDR3 DNA reads as TGTGCCACCAACACAGAAACTAACTATGGCTACACCTTC. Translating gives CATNTETNYGYTF.